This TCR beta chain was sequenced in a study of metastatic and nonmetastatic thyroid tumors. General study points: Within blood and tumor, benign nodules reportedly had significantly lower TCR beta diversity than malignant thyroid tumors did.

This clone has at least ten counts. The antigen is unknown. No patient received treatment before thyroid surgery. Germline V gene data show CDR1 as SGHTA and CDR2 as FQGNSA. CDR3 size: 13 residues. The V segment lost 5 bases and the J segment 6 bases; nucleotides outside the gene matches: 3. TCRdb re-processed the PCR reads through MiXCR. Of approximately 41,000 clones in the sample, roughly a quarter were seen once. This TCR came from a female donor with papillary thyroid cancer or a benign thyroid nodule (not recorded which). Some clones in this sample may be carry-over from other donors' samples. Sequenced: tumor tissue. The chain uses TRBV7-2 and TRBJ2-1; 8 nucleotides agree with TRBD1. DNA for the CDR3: TGTGCCAGCAGCCGCACAGGGGGCAATGAGCAGTTCTTC. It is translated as CASSRTGGNEQFF.